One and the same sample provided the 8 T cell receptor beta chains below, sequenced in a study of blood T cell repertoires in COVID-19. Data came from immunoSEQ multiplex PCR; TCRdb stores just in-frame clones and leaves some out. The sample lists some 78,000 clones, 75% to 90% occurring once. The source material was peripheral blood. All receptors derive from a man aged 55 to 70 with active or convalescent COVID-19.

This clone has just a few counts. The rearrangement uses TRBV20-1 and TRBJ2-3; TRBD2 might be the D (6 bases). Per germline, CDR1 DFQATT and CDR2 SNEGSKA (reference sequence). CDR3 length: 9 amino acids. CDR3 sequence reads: CAAGDTQYF. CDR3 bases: TGCGCCGCGGGGGATACGCAGTATTTT.

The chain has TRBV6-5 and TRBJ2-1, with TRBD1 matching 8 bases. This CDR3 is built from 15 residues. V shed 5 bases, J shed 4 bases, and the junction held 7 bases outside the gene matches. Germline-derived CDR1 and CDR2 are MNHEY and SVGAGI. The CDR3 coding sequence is TGTGCCAGCAGTCAGCAGGGGGCTGAATACAATGAGCAGTTCTTC. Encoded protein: CASSQQGAEYNEQFF.

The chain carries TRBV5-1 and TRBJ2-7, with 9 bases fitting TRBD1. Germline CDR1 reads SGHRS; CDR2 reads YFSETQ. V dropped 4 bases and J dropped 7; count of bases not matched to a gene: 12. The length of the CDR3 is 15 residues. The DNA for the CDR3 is TGCGCCAGCAGCCCCCGGGGGACAGGGATGGGGGAGCAGTACTTC. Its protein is CASSPRGTGMGEQYF.

The CDR3 nucleotides read TGCGCCAGCAGCTATCGGACAGGGGAGGATACGCAGTATTTT. Encoded protein: CASSYRTGEDTQYF. J is TRBJ2-3 and V is TRBV4-3; 9 nucleotides match TRBD1. The V gene end was trimmed by 5 bases and the J gene end by 6 bases; junction bases not matched to a gene: 6. Germline CDR1 is LGHNA and CDR2 is YSLEER. This CDR3 contains 14 residues.

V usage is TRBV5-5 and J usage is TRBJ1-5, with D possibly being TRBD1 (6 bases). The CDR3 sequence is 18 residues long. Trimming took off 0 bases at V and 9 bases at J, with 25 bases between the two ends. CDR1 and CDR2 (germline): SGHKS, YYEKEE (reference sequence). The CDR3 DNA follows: TGTGCCAGCAGCTTGGGGACCAGGGGCCCCAGAGAATATTGGCCCCAGCATTTT. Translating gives CASSLGTRGPREYWPQHF.

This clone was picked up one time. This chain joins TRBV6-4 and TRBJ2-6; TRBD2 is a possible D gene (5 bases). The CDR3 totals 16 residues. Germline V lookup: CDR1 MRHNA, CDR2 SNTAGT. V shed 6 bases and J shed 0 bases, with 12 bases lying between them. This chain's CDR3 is CASSTGLGSGANVLTF. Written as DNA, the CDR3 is TGTGCCAGCAGCACCGGACTGGGCTCTGGGGCCAACGTCCTGACTTTC.

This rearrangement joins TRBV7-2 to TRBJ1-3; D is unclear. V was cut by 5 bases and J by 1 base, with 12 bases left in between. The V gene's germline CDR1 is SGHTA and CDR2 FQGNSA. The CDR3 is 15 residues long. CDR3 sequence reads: CASSQVGGSGNTIYF. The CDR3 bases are TGTGCCAGCAGCCAAGTCGGTGGTTCTGGAAACACCATATATTTT.

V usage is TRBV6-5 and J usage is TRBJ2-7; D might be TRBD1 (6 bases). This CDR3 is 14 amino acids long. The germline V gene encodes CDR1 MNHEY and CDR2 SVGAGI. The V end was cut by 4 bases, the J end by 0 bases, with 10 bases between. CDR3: CASSWDKSSYEQYF. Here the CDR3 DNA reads TGTGCCAGCAGTTGGGACAAGAGCTCCTACGAGCAGTACTTC.